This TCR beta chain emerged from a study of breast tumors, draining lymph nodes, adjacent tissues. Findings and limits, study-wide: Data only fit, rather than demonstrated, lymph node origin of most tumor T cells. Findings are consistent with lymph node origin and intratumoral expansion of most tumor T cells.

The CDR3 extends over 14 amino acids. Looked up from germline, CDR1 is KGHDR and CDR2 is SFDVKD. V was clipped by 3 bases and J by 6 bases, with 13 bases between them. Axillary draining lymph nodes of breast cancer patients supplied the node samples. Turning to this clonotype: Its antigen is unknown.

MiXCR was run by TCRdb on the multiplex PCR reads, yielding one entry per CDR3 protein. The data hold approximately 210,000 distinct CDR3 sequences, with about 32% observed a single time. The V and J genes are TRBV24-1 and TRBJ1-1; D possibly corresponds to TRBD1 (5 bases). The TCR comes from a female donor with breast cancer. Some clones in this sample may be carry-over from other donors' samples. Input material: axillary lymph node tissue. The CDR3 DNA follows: TGTGCCACCAGTGATCCTACAGGCGACGCTGAAGCTTTCTTT. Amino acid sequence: CATSDPTGDAEAFF.